Below, 23 T cell receptor beta chains from the same sample are listed, as sequenced in a study of cytomegalovirus exposure and HLA in healthy donors. With 60 Vbeta and 13 Jbeta primers, the PCR was carried out. The repertoire was sequenced with immunoSEQ multiplex PCR; TCRdb's copy has only in-frame clones and lacks some. The sample consists of 100,000 to 120,000 clones, approximately 83% of them appearing once. The sample was PBMCs. These receptors all stem from a young man in good health and CMV-seronegative.

This clone was detected once. J is TRBJ2-7 and V is TRBV19, with a weak D call TRBD2 (11 bases). Between the trimmed V and J ends, which lost 9 bases and 6 bases, there was a span of 48 bases. CDR3 length: 23 residues. CDR1 and CDR2 from the germline V gene are LNHDA and SQIVND (reference sequence). CDR3 residues: CASTSTGQGTRKEELAGGSEQYF. DNA of the CDR3: TGTGCCAGCACTTCCACGGGACAGGGGACAAGGAAGGAAGAGCTAGCGGGAGGCTCCGAGCAGTACTTC.

V usage is TRBV4-3 and J usage is TRBJ2-1, with 8 bases matching TRBD2. J lost 9 bases, V lost 0 bases, and 7 bases had no gene match. The CDR3 loop spans 15 amino acids. CDR1 and CDR2 from the germline V gene are LGHNA and YSLEER. CDR3 DNA sequence: TGCGCCAGCAGCCAAGACGGAACTAGCGGAGTTGAGCAGTTCTTC. Translated, it gives CASSQDGTSGVEQFF.

The chain employs TRBV7-8 and TRBJ2-5, with TRBD2 matching 15 bases. The germline CDR1 and CDR2 sequences are SGHVS and FQNEAQ. The CDR3 has 18 residues. Germline trimming cut 5 bases from V and 0 bases from J; bases unmatched to any gene: 7. The CDR3, as DNA: TGTGCCAGCAGCCCTGGCGGACTAGCGGGAGGGAACCAAGAGACCCAGTACTTC. Encoded protein: CASSPGGLAGGNQETQYF.

This sequence joins TRBV2 and TRBJ2-7; D might be TRBD2 (6 bases). This CDR3 contains 12 residues. Per the germline V gene, CDR1 is SNHLY and CDR2 is FYNNEI. V gave up 6 bases and J gave up 3 bases, with 9 bases separating them. CDR3 residues: CASRGLSYEQYF. The CDR3 DNA is TGTGCCAGCAGGGGACTCAGCTACGAGCAGTACTTC.

V usage is TRBV28 and J usage is TRBJ2-5, with 10 bases identical to TRBD2. The CDR3 has 16 residues. Germline CDR1 reads MDHEN; CDR2 reads SYDVKM. V shed 4 bases and J 5 bases; nucleotides not matched to a gene: 10. CDR3 sequence: CASSSSLAGGRETQYF. DNA for the CDR3: TGTGCCAGCAGTTCATCCTTAGCGGGAGGTCGGGAGACCCAGTACTTC.

V gene TRBV10-3 combines with J gene TRBJ2-3; 8 nucleotides agree with TRBD2. Unmatched junction bases numbered 1, after V lost 5 bases and J lost 0 bases. The CDR3 length is 14 residues. Germline CDR1 is ENHRY and CDR2 is SYGVKD. The CDR3 region has the DNA TGTGCCATCAGTAGACTAGCGAGCACAGATACGCAGTATTTT. It translates to CAISRLASTDTQYF.

Here the CDR3 DNA reads TGTGCCAGCAGCGTTTCTGACACAGGGGCCTACGAGCAGTACTTC. Its protein product is CASSVSDTGAYEQYF. The V and J genes are TRBV9 and TRBJ2-7, with 7 bases aligning to TRBD1. V lost 2 bases, J lost 2 bases, and 7 bases stayed unmatched. This CDR3 spans 15 amino acids. Per the germline V gene, CDR1 is SGDLS and CDR2 is YYNGEE. The variable domain in full, with the rest retrieved from reference TRBV9 and TRBJ2-7, is DSGVTQTPKHLITATGQRVTLRCSPRSGDLSVYWYQQSLDQGLQFLIQYYNGEERAKGNILERFSAQQFPDLHSELNLSSLELGDSALYFCASSVSDTGAYEQYFGPGTRLTVT.

The rearrangement joins TRBV30 to TRBJ2-1, with 8 bases that match TRBD2. This CDR3 region has 15 residues. Germline lookup yields CDR1 GTSNPN and CDR2 SVGIG (reference sequence). J gave up 4 bases and V 5 bases, and 10 bases lay outside the gene matches. The CDR3 bases are TGTGCCTGGGGGGGGGCACTAGCGGTGTACAATGAGCAGTTCTTC. Translation: CAWGGALAVYNEQFF.

The chain has TRBV7-9 and TRBJ1-2; perhaps TRBD1 as D (5 bases). This CDR3 spans 19 amino acids. Trimming shortened V by 7 bases and J by 3 bases, and 30 bases separated the two germline ends. Germline-derived CDR1 and CDR2 are SEHNR and FQNEAQ (reference sequence). CDR3 sequence: CASTKLPGTSWDWDYGYTF. In DNA, the CDR3 is TGTGCCAGCACCAAACTCCCAGGGACTTCTTGGGATTGGGACTATGGCTACACCTTC.

This chain links TRBV27 with TRBJ2-1; 9 nucleotides match TRBD1. There are 14 residues in the CDR3. Germline CDR1 MNHEY, CDR2 SMNVEV (reference sequence). V lost 7 bases, J lost 8 bases, and 9 bases stayed unmatched. This CDR3 reads CASTRDRDSDEQFF. As DNA, the CDR3 is TGTGCCAGCACCCGGGACAGGGATAGCGATGAGCAGTTCTTC.

This clone was recorded a few times. V and J are TRBV7-3 and TRBJ2-1; a possible D gene is TRBD2 (6 bases). Per the germline V gene, CDR1 is SGHTA and CDR2 is FQGTGA. V lost 5 bases and J 9 bases, leaving 20 bases between the germline ends. The CDR3 is 15 amino acids. The CDR3 sequence is CASSQGAGWGGEQFF. CDR3 DNA sequence: TGTGCCAGCAGCCAAGGGGCGGGATGGGGTGGTGAGCAGTTCTTC.

The V call is TRBV2, the J call TRBJ2-7, with 7 bases that match TRBD2. The CDR3 has 13 amino acids. Germline V gives CDR1 SNHLY, CDR2 FYNNEI. V lost 9 bases to trimming and J lost 1 base; unmatched junction nucleotides: 6. The CDR3 protein is CARGGESSYEQYF. CDR3 nucleotide sequence: TGTGCCAGGGGGGGGGAGAGTTCCTACGAGCAGTACTTC.

The V and J genes are TRBV9 and TRBJ2-7; 12 bases match TRBD2. The CDR3 is made up of 16 amino acids. Germline CDR1 and CDR2: SGDLS and YYNGEE. The ends lost 4 bases at V and 4 bases at J; junction bases unmatched: 9. The CDR3 region has the DNA TGTGCCAGCAGCCCCTTCTCCGGGACTAGCGGGTACGAGCAGTACTTC. Its translation: CASSPFSGTSGYEQYF.

J is TRBJ1-1 and V is TRBV6-4; 8 positions agree with TRBD1. The CDR3 has 13 residues. CDR1 MRHNA and CDR2 SNTAGT come from the germline V gene. The ends lost 3 bases at V and 7 bases at J; junction bases unmatched: 4. CDR3 protein: CASSEGDRGEAFF. CDR3 nucleotides: TGTGCCAGCAGTGAAGGAGACAGGGGTGAAGCTTTCTTT.

The J gene is TRBJ2-5, the V gene TRBV28; perhaps TRBD2 as D (6 bases). Germline CDR1 and CDR2: MDHEN and SYDVKM. The CDR3 loop spans 13 amino acids. The V end lost 8 bases, the J end lost 4 bases, and 14 bases lay between the germline ends. The CDR3 loop reads CASLQTSRETQYF. Written as DNA, the CDR3 is TGTGCCAGCCTGCAGACTAGTAGAGAGACCCAGTACTTC.

This clone was counted a few times. Germline and junction disagree at one end, which may indicate a read error. V and J are TRBV7-7 and TRBJ2-3, with D possibly being TRBD2 (6 bases). The CDR3 runs 14 residues. Per the germline V gene, CDR1 is SSHAT and CDR2 is FNYEAQ (reference sequence). CDR3 residues: CASSLVAGTDTQYF. DNA for the CDR3: TGTGCTAGCAGCTTAGTGGCGGGAACCGATACGCAGTATTTT.

This chain joins TRBV12-5 and TRBJ1-1, with TRBD1 as a possible D gene (6 bases). There are 17 residues in the CDR3. Germline CDR1 reads LGHNT; CDR2 reads FRNRAP. V lost 0 bases, J lost 2 bases, and 16 bases lay in between. CDR3 in amino acids: CASGLVLGGGGNTEAFF. CDR3 sequence (DNA): TGTGCTAGTGGTTTGGTACTTGGGGGAGGGGGAAACACTGAAGCTTTCTTT.

DNA of the CDR3: TGTGCCAGCAGTTACTCGGAAGGGGGCAGCGAGCAGTACTTC. It is translated as CASSYSEGGSEQYF. This rearrangement joins TRBV6-6 to TRBJ2-7, with 7 bases aligning to TRBD1. The CDR3 totals 14 residues. J lost 6 bases, V lost 0 bases, and 5 bases had no gene match. Germline V gene lookup returns CDR1 MNHNY and CDR2 SVGAGI (reference sequence).

This chain links TRBV5-6 with TRBJ1-1; D possibly corresponds to TRBD1 (5 bases). The germline V gene encodes CDR1 SGHDT and CDR2 YYEEEE. The V end lost 5 bases, the J end lost 3 bases, and 14 bases lay between the germline ends. The CDR3 length is 14 residues. Here the CDR3 DNA reads TGTGCCAGCAGGGGTTTCGACAGATACACTGAAGCTTTCTTT. This encodes CASRGFDRYTEAFF.

In nucleotides, the CDR3 is TGTGCCAGCAGCATGCGGGTCCGAGTTGAAAAACTGTTTTTT. Translating it yields CASSMRVRVEKLFF. The chain uses TRBV5-6 and TRBJ1-4, with D unclear. CDR1 is SGHDT and CDR2 is YYEEEE in the germline V gene. Deletions cut 4 bases from V and 7 bases from J, with 14 bases between. CDR3 size: 14 residues.

The chain uses TRBV5-4 and TRBJ2-7; perhaps TRBD1 as D (5 bases). The CDR3 sequence is 15 residues long. V lost 1 base, J lost 0 bases, and 11 bases lay in between. In germline, CDR1 is SGHNT, CDR2 YYREEE (reference sequence). The CDR3 DNA reads as TGTGCCAGCAGCTTGTACCCGGACAACTCCTACGAGCAGTACTTC. It is translated as CASSLYPDNSYEQYF.

The chain recombines TRBV11-2 with TRBJ1-3; TRBD1 matches at 8 bases. Germline CDR1 and CDR2: SGHAT and FQNNGV. The junction had 9 bases not matched to a gene; V was cut back by 2 bases and J by 0 bases. The CDR3 contains 18 residues. CDR3 amino acids: CASSLRRTGGSSGNTIYF. The DNA of the CDR3 is TGTGCCAGCAGCTTACGGCGCACAGGGGGGAGCTCTGGAAACACCATATATTTT. The entire variable domain, with the rest obtained from reference TRBV11-2 and TRBJ1-3, is as follows: EAGVAQSPRYKIIEKRQSVAFWCNPISGHATLYWYQQILGQGPKLLIQFQNNGVVDDSQLPKDRFSAERLKGVDSTLKIQPAKLEDSAVYLCASSLRRTGGSSGNTIYFGEGSWLTVV.

The J gene is TRBJ2-7, the V gene TRBV15; no reliable D call. The germline V and J ends were trimmed by 1 base and 4 bases, with 8 bases remaining between them. The CDR3 sequence is 13 residues long. CDR1 and CDR2 from the germline V gene are LNHNV and YYDKDF (reference sequence). The CDR3 loop reads CATSRGAQYEQYF. CDR3 nucleotide sequence: TGTGCCACCAGCAGAGGGGCTCAATACGAGCAGTACTTC.